A selection of T cell receptor beta chains follows, all from one sample in a study of beta chain features in type 1 diabetes. Assay: immunoSEQ multiplex PCR; the TCRdb copy retains only in-frame clones and omits some. The table includes about 620,000 clones, roughly a sixth detected once. The specimen was naive CD4+ T cells from blood. The receptors originated from a man younger than 30 in good health. Each CDR3 is given with its conserved first and last residue. The D gene is left open where the match is weak. Clone size, where shown, is once, few, many, or a class for clones that have expanded.

>11|.|TRBJ2-2|TRBV28|once
CASRGARELFF
TGTGCCAGCAGGGGGGCCAGGGAGCTGTTTTTT
>15|.|TRBJ2-1|TRBV5-1|few
CASSLVGGPLNEQFF
TGCGCCAGCAGCTTGGTTGGGGGGCCCTTAAATGAGCAGTTCTTC
>13|.|TRBJ1-5|TRBV7-2|few
CASSEGGGQPQHF
TGTGCCAGCAGCGAAGGGGGAGGTCAGCCCCAGCATTTT
>14|.|TRBJ2-2|TRBV19|.
CASNDKTNTGELFF
TGTGCCAGTAATGACAAGACGAACACCGGGGAGCTGTTTTTT
>11|.|TRBJ1-1|TRBV7-9|.
CASSRTAEAFF
TGTGCCAGCAGCCGGACAGCTGAAGCTTTCTTT
>15|.|TRBJ1-5|TRBV7-9|few
CASSLGAAGNQPQHF
TGTGCCAGCAGCTTAGGAGCCGCGGGCAATCAGCCCCAGCATTTT
>14|TRBD2|TRBJ2-2|TRBV6-6|.
CASSYQRGTGELFF
TGTGCCAGCAGTTATCAGCGGGGCACCGGGGAGCTGTTTTTT
>13|.|TRBJ2-1|TRBV6-4|.
CASSQWSGNEQFF
TGTGCCAGCTCTCAGTGGAGCGGGAATGAGCAGTTCTTC
>15|TRBD1|TRBJ2-7|TRBV25-1|few
CASSELRDRANEQYF
TGTGCCAGCAGTGAGCTCCGGGACAGGGCCAACGAGCAGTACTTC
>16|.|TRBJ2-4|TRBV7-9|.
CASSLSTPGRGNIQYF
TGTGCCAGCAGCTTAAGCACCCCCGGAAGGGGAAACATTCAGTACTTC
>15|TRBD1|TRBJ1-1|TRBV18|few
CASSPSGQGYTEAFF
TGTGCCAGCTCACCATCCGGACAGGGCTACACTGAAGCTTTCTTT
>14|.|TRBJ1-2|TRBV18|.
CASSPGSGSYGYTF
TGTGCCAGCTCACCCGGGTCAGGCAGCTATGGCTACACCTTC
>14|.|TRBJ2-7|TRBV10-3|.
CAISEATDSYEQYF
TGTGCCATCAGTGAGGCAACAGACTCCTACGAGCAGTACTTC
>12|.|TRBJ1-2|TRBV6-5|few
CASSEQGYGYTF
TGTGCCAGCAGTGAACAGGGCTATGGCTACACCTTC
>16|TRBD1|TRBJ2-1|TRBV19|few
CASSIRGTGPYNEQFF
TGTGCCAGTAGTATACGAGGGACAGGCCCTTACAATGAGCAGTTCTTC
>16|TRBD2|TRBJ2-6|TRBV30|few
CAWDGLAYSGANVLTF
TGTGCCTGGGATGGACTAGCGTACTCTGGGGCCAACGTCCTGACTTTC
>14|.|TRBJ1-2|TRBV9|.
CASSGGQSLYGYTF
TGTGCCAGCAGCGGCGGACAGTCTCTTTATGGCTACACCTTC
>14|.|TRBJ1-5|TRBV19|.
CASSTTSGNQPQHF
TGTGCCAGTAGTACAACTTCCGGCAATCAGCCCCAGCATTTT
>15|.|TRBJ2-3|TRBV7-2|few
CASRTTWVPTDTQYF
TGTGCCAGCAGGACCACGTGGGTACCCACAGATACGCAGTATTTT
>15|TRBD1|TRBJ1-6|TRBV7-3|few
CASSSSGTDNSPLHF
TGTGCCAGCAGCTCCTCCGGGACAGACAATTCACCCCTCCACTTT
>13|.|TRBJ2-5|TRBV30|few
CAWARGYQETQYF
TGTGCCTGGGCGAGGGGGTACCAAGAGACCCAGTACTTC
>13|.|TRBJ2-5|TRBV7-2|few
CASSLGLTETQYF
TGTGCCAGCAGCTTAGGACTCACCGAGACCCAGTACTTC
>16|.|TRBJ2-6|TRBV5-4|few
CASSYEGLSGANVLTF
TGTGCCAGCAGCTATGAGGGTCTCTCTGGGGCCAACGTCCTGACTTTC
>15|TRBD2|TRBJ2-1|TRBV9|few
CASSVGSGTYNEQFF
TGTGCCAGCAGCGTAGGCAGCGGGACCTACAATGAGCAGTTCTTC
>15|.|TRBJ1-2|TRBV28|.
CASSLWGAGYYGYTF
TGTGCCAGCAGCTTATGGGGAGCGGGATACTATGGCTACACCTTC
>16|TRBD1|TRBJ2-7|TRBV4-2|.
CASSHGGTGGDYEQYF
TGTGCCAGCAGCCACGGGGGGACAGGGGGAGATTACGAGCAGTACTTC
>17|.|TRBJ1-2|TRBV5-1|few
CASSLAGRANPDYGYTF
TGCGCCAGCAGCTTGGCCGGAAGGGCCAACCCTGACTATGGCTACACCTTC
>13|.|TRBJ1-2|TRBV7-9|.
CASSRQGLSGYTF
TGTGCCAGCAGCCGCCAGGGTCTCTCTGGCTACACCTTC
>13|.|TRBJ1-2|TRBV5-1|few
CASSLAGLYGYTF
TGCGCCAGCAGCTTGGCCGGGCTCTATGGCTACACCTTC
>16|.|TRBJ1-1|TRBV21-1|few
CASSALGGGPNTEAFF
TGTGCCAGCAGCGCCCTAGGGGGCGGACCAAACACTGAAGCTTTCTTT
>15|TRBD2|TRBJ2-7|TRBV11-2|few
CASRSKTSGSFEQYF
TGTGCCAGCAGGTCAAAAACTAGCGGGAGTTTCGAGCAGTACTTC
>15|TRBD1|TRBJ2-7|TRBV19|few
CASSIEYRGAYEQYF
TGTGCCAGTAGTATAGAATACAGGGGAGCCTACGAGCAGTACTTC
>18|TRBD2|TRBJ2-1|TRBV27|few
CASSPRTSGTSSYNEQFF
TGTGCCAGCAGTCCTAGGACTAGCGGGACTAGCTCCTACAATGAGCAGTTCTTC
>15|TRBD2|TRBJ2-2|TRBV9|.
CASSVEAGGTGELFF
TGTGCCAGCAGCGTAGAAGCGGGGGGCACCGGGGAGCTGTTTTTT
>12|TRBD1|TRBJ1-1|TRBV6-6|.
CASSYPDRRAFF
TGTGCCAGCAGTTACCCGGACAGGAGGGCTTTCTTT
>14|.|TRBJ2-3|TRBV12-5|.
CASGPGLSTDTQYF
TGTGCTAGTGGCCCCGGACTAAGCACAGATACGCAGTATTTT
>18|TRBD1|TRBJ2-2|TRBV11-2|.
CASSLVVRTGPNTGELFF
TGTGCCAGCAGCTTAGTCGTTAGGACAGGTCCGAACACCGGGGAGCTGTTTTTT